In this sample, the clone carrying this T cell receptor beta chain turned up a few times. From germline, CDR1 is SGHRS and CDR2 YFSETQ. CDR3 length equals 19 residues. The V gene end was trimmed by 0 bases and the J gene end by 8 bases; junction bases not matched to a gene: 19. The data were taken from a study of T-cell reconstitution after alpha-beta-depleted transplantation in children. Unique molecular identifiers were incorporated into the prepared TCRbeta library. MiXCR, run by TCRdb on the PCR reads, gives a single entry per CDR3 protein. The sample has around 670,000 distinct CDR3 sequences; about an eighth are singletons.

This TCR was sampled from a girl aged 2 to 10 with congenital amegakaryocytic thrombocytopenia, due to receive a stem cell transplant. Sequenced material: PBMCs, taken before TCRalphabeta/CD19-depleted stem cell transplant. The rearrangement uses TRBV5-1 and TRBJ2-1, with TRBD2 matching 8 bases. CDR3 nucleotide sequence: TGCGCCAGCAGCTTGGCCTATAACGGGAGGGCAGGCCTTACATATGAGCAGTTCTTC. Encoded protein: CASSLAYNGRAGLTYEQFF.